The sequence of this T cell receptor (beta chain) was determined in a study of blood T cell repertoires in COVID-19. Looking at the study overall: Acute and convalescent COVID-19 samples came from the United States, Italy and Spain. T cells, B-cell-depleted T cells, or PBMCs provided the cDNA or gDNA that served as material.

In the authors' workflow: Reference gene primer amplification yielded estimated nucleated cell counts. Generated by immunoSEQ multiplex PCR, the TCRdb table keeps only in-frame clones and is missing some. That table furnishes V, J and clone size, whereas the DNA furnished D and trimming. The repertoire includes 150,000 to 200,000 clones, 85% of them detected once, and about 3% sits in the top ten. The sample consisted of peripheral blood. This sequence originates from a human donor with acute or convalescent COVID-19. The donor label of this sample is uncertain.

The CDR3 DNA reads as TGTGCCAGCAGCCTCGACAGGGCGGGCACCGGGGAGCTGTTTTTT. Translation: CASSLDRAGTGELFF. The rearrangement uses TRBV7-3 and TRBJ2-2, with 7 nucleotides matching TRBD1. The CDR3 is 15 amino acids. CDR1 and CDR2 (germline): SGHTA, FQGTGA. J gave up 4 bases and V 5 bases, and 7 bases lay outside the gene matches.